This TCR beta chain is drawn from a study of shared clonotypes between healthy human individuals. The CDR3 consists of 13 residues. In germline, CDR1 is SGHVS, CDR2 FNYEAQ. General observations from the study: Sharing across four donors was highest in naive CD4 (around 5%) and lowest in memory CD8 (roughly 0.4%). Sorted-subset sequencing was shown by rarefaction to be incomplete despite large depth.

Points on this clone: Its antigen is as yet unknown. A read error may produce the germline difference seen at one junction end.

Original data processing: Filtering differed since immunoSEQ provided only junctions, with no quality scores. Only in-frame clones appear in the TCRdb table, and some are missing; sequencing was by immunoSEQ multiplex PCR. The D gene and trimming were derived from the DNA, and the V and J assignments and clone size from that table. Here the sample spans under 1,900,000 clones, approximately 98.5% being singletons. The sequenced material came from naive CD4+ T cells sorted from blood. Specified subset: CD45RA+ positively selected. V is TRBV7-6 and J is TRBJ1-1; D not certain. This sequence was found in a man aged 25-40 years in good health. The CDR3 nucleotides are TGTGCCAGCAGCTTACTAGGTGGAGGGCCAGTATCCTTT. This encodes CASSLLGGGPVSF.